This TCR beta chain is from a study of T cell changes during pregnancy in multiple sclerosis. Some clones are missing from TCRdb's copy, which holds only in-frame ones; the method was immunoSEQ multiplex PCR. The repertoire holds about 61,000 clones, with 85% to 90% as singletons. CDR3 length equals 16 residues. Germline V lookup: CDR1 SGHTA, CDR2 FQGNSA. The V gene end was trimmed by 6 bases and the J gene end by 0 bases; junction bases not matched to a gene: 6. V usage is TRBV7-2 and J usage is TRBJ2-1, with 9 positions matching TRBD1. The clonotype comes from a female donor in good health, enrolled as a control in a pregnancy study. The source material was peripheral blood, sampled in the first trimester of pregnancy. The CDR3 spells CASRPTTGGSYNEQFF. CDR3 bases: TGTGCCAGCAGACCAACGACAGGGGGCTCCTACAATGAGCAGTTCTTC. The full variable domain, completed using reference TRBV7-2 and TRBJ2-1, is GAGVSQSPSNKVTEKGKDVELRCDPISGHTALYWYRQSLGQGLEFLIYFQGNSAPDKSGLPSDRFSAERTGGSVSTLTIQRTQQEDSAVYLCASRPTTGGSYNEQFFGPGTRLTVL.